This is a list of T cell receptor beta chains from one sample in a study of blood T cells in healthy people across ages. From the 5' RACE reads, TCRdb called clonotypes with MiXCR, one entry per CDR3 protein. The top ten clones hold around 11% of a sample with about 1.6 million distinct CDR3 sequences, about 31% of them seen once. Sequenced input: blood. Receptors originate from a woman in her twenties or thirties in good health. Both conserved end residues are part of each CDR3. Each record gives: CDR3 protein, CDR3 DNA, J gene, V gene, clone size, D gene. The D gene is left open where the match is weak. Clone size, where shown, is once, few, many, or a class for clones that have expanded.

CASSLIQGEQYF | TGCGCCAGCAGCTTGATACAGGGCGAGCAGTACTTC | TRBJ2-7 | TRBV5-1 | - | -
CASSLAFLQSNEQFF | TGTGCCAGCAGCTTAGCTTTTTTACAGAGCAATGAGCAGTTCTTC | TRBJ2-1 | TRBV7-2 | few | -
CASSQGQLNGEQYF | TGTGCCAGCAGCCAGGGACAGCTCAATGGCGAGCAGTACTTC | TRBJ2-7 | TRBV5-6 | few | TRBD1
CASSDSYLTDTQYF | TGTGCCAGCAGTGATTCCTACCTCACAGATACGCAGTATTTT | TRBJ2-3 | TRBV6-4 | - | -
CATSDGHSDGETQYF | TGTGCCACCAGTGACGGACACTCGGATGGGGAGACCCAGTACTTC | TRBJ2-5 | TRBV24-1 | - | -
CASSQDAGDQPQHF | TGCGCCAGCAGCCAAGATGCGGGAGACCAGCCCCAGCATTTT | TRBJ1-5 | TRBV4-1 | - | -
CAPRQFQETQYF | TGTGCCCCCCGACAGTTTCAAGAGACCCAGTACTTC | TRBJ2-5 | TRBV24-1 | - | -
CSAKTGFEQYF | TGCAGTGCAAAAACAGGTTTCGAGCAGTACTTC | TRBJ2-7 | TRBV20-1 | few | -
CASNFRRETQYF | TGTGCCAGCAACTTCAGGCGGGAGACCCAGTACTTC | TRBJ2-5 | TRBV6-1 | - | -
CASSPQRRGREQYF | TGTGCCAGCAGCCCCCAAAGGCGGGGGAGAGAGCAGTACTTC | TRBJ2-5 | TRBV13 | many | TRBD2
CASSDVRGGYGYTF | TGTGCCAGCAGTGACGTTAGGGGCGGCTATGGCTACACCTTC | TRBJ1-2 | TRBV6-5 | - | -
CASRRQGGGNQPQHF | TGTGCCAGCAGACGACAGGGAGGGGGCAATCAGCCCCAGCATTTT | TRBJ1-5 | TRBV6-1 | few | TRBD1
CAWTPSGGYSYEQYF | TGTGCCTGGACTCCGAGCGGGGGGTACTCCTACGAGCAGTACTTC | TRBJ2-7 | TRBV30 | once | TRBD2
CASRAPGAGGYTF | TGTGCCAGCAGAGCTCCGGGGGCGGGAGGCTACACCTTC | TRBJ1-2 | TRBV6-5 | - | -
CASSNPLGEQYF | TGTGCCAGCAGTAACCCGTTGGGCGAGCAGTACTTC | TRBJ2-7 | TRBV6-1 | - | -
CASSRTTFYEQYF | TGTGCCAGCAGCAGGACTACTTTCTACGAGCAGTACTTC | TRBJ2-7 | TRBV21-1 | few | -
CASTTSGQGPGELFF | TGTGCCAGCACCACCTCCGGACAGGGACCCGGGGAGCTGTTTTTT | TRBJ2-2 | TRBV28 | - | TRBD1
CASSEAADTEAFF | TGTGCCAGCAGTGAAGCGGCTGACACTGAAGCTTTCTTT | TRBJ1-1 | TRBV6-1 | - | -
CSAGHPFTTDTQYF | TGCAGTGCTGGGCACCCCTTCACCACGGATACGCAGTATTTT | TRBJ2-3 | TRBV20-1 | few | -
CSVEGGGDGYTF | TGCAGTGTTGAAGGGGGAGGGGATGGCTACACCTTC | TRBJ1-2 | TRBV20-1 | - | -
CASSADRGKTQYF | TGTGCCAGCAGCGCGGACAGGGGGAAAACCCAGTACTTC | TRBJ2-5 | TRBV11-2 | - | TRBD1
CASSLKQGSADYTF | TGTGCCAGCAGCTTAAAACAGGGATCTGCGGACTACACCTTC | TRBJ1-2 | TRBV7-3 | - | -
CASSTLTSGRPYNEQFF | TGTGCCAGTAGTACCCTCACTAGCGGGAGACCCTACAATGAGCAGTTCTTC | TRBJ2-1 | TRBV19 | once | TRBD2
CASSLLPHGRDGSYNEQFF | TGTGCCAGCAGCTTACTCCCCCACGGGCGGGACGGCTCCTACAATGAGCAGTTCTTC | TRBJ2-1 | TRBV7-3 | - | -
CSARDVPQGFYGYTF | TGCAGTGCTAGAGACGTTCCACAGGGATTCTATGGCTACACCTTC | TRBJ1-2 | TRBV20-1 | few | -
CASTRGGGDIQYF | TGTGCCAGCACCCGGGGAGGAGGGGACATTCAGTACTTC | TRBJ2-4 | TRBV28 | few | -
CASSLPGGLGAYEQYF | TGTGCCAGCAGCCTCCCGGGGGGGCTTGGGGCCTACGAGCAGTACTTC | TRBJ2-7 | TRBV11-2 | - | TRBD2
CASSRGKGSDGYTF | TGCGCCAGCAGCCGCGGGAAGGGCAGTGATGGCTACACCTTC | TRBJ1-2 | TRBV5-1 | - | -
CASSLVGGVGTEAFF | TGTGCCAGCAGCTTAGTTGGGGGAGTAGGGACTGAAGCTTTCTTT | TRBJ1-1 | TRBV7-2 | - | -
CSVMTDGYTF | TGCAGCGTCATGACAGATGGCTACACCTTC | TRBJ1-2 | TRBV29-1 | few | -
CASSYSLGNEQFF | TGTGCCAGCAGTTACTCTCTGGGGAATGAGCAGTTCTTC | TRBJ2-1 | TRBV6-5 | few | -
CASSHFAVTDTQYF | TGTGCCAGCAGCCATTTCGCAGTCACAGATACGCAGTATTTT | TRBJ2-3 | TRBV16 | - | -
CASSPGTGGNDEQYF | TGTGCCAGCTCACCCGGGACAGGGGGAAATGACGAGCAGTACTTC | TRBJ2-7 | TRBV18 | few | TRBD1
CASSLSRQSQETQYF | TGTGCCAGCAGCTTAAGCCGACAGAGCCAAGAGACCCAGTACTTC | TRBJ2-5 | TRBV13 | few | -
CSVEDGPGRDYSYTF | TGCAGCGTTGAAGATGGCCCCGGAAGGGACTATAGCTACACCTTC | TRBJ1-2 | TRBV29-1 | few | -
CSVGPQGPGGYTF | TGCAGCGTAGGACCACAGGGGCCTGGGGGCTACACCTTC | TRBJ1-2 | TRBV29-1 | many | TRBD1
CASSVEWDREWANNEQFF | TGTGCCAGCAGTGTAGAATGGGACCGAGAGTGGGCTAACAATGAGCAGTTCTTC | TRBJ2-1 | TRBV25-1 | - | -
CASSPTSADEQFF | TGTGCCAGCAGCCCCACTAGCGCCGATGAGCAGTTCTTC | TRBJ2-1 | TRBV7-3 | few | TRBD2
CSTSLWGTINYEQYF | TGCAGTACTAGTTTGTGGGGGACTATAAACTACGAGCAGTACTTC | TRBJ2-7 | TRBV20-1 | - | TRBD2
CASSLAFHSRGSYGYTF | TGTGCCAGCAGCTTGGCGTTTCACAGCAGGGGATCCTATGGCTACACCTTC | TRBJ1-2 | TRBV5-6 | - | -
CASSWQGPYNEQFF | TGCGCCAGCAGTTGGCAGGGTCCATACAATGAGCAGTTCTTC | TRBJ2-1 | TRBV5-1 | - | -